The source of this T cell receptor beta chain is a study of post-analysis software for immune sequencing data. Trimming stripped 6 bases from V and 4 bases from J, with 15 bases between. Germline assignment: CDR1 MNHEY and CDR2 SVGAGI. The CDR3 spans 15 residues. The study, taken as a whole, reports: Patients had higher frequencies than controls of roughly five TRBV segments, including TRBV5-6, TRBV5-1 and TRBV20-1.

Unique molecular identifiers were built into the TCR beta cDNA libraries. TCRdb re-analysed the PCR reads in MiXCR, keeping a single row per CDR3 protein. This sample carries about 540,000 distinct CDR3 sequences, approximately 34% of them seen once, and the ten largest clones take around 5.9%. This clonotype has just a few counts. Antigen unknown. Sample: blood. This sequence joins TRBV6-5 and TRBJ2-2; possible D gene TRBD2, 6 bases. The origin of this receptor is a girl aged 2-17 years with multiple sclerosis. Here the CDR3 reads CASSRGGDGTGELFF. In DNA, the CDR3 is TGTGCCAGCAGCCGAGGAGGGGACGGCACCGGGGAGCTGTTTTTT.